This TCR beta chain stems from a study of T cell responses to AZD1222 COVID-19 vaccine. Broader study findings: Vaccine-associated CD4 TCRs ranged over spike, dominating at 160-218 and 743-854. The study identified only a handful of AZD1222 recipients as seropositive at baseline.

The repertoire was sequenced with immunoSEQ multiplex PCR; TCRdb's copy has only in-frame clones and lacks some. In the table there are some 120,000 clones, over 85% of which are singletons. In regard to this clone: Its specificity is not known.

CDR3 size: 15 residues. Trimming removed 4 bases from V and 3 bases from J; junction bases left unmatched: 6. Germline V gene lookup returns CDR1 LNHDA and CDR2 SQIVND (reference sequence). J is TRBJ1-2 and V is TRBV19; 9 nucleotides match TRBD1. The source was peripheral blood, collected on day 0 of AZD1222 vaccination. The sequence derives from an adult in good health. In DNA, the CDR3 is TGTGCCAGTAGTAGGGACAGGGCTCCGCACTATGGCTACACCTTC. Its translation: CASSRDRAPHYGYTF. Filled out from reference TRBV19 and TRBJ1-2, the complete variable domain reads DGGITQSPKYLFRKEGQNVTLSCEQNLNHDAMYWYRQDPGQGLRLIYYSQIVNDFQKGDIAEGYSVSREKKESFPLTVTSAQKNPTAFYLCASSRDRAPHYGYTFGSGTRLTVV.